The 3 T cell receptor beta chains below come from one sample, sequenced in a study of T cells after yellow fever vaccination. TCRdb redid the calling of the 5' RACE reads with MiXCR, one entry per CDR3 protein. The data show under 400,000 distinct CDR3 sequences, more than 9% seen once. The sequencing here drew on PBMCs, taken on the day of the first yellow fever vaccination. The receptor set was obtained from a man aged 18 to 30 who received the YFV17D yellow fever vaccine.

Only a few counts were recorded for this clonotype. The chain combines TRBV20-1 with TRBJ1-1; 7 positions match TRBD1. From germline, CDR1 is DFQATT and CDR2 SNEGSKA (reference sequence). The CDR3 has 14 amino acids. With 0 bases clipped from V and 7 bases from J, the junction kept 8 bases outside the gene matches. This CDR3 reads CSARDPGGFGEAFF. The CDR3 region has the DNA TGCAGTGCTAGAGACCCAGGGGGGTTCGGTGAAGCTTTCTTT.

This clonotype was seen repeatedly, ten times or more. The genes are TRBV19 and TRBJ2-1; TRBD2 matches 9 bases. There are 15 residues in the CDR3. The V gene end was trimmed by 4 bases and the J gene end by 0 bases; junction bases not matched to a gene: 1. Germline V gene lookup returns CDR1 LNHDA and CDR2 SQIVND (reference sequence). CDR3 in amino acids: CASSKTSGSYNEQFF. The CDR3 nucleotides are TGTGCCAGTAGTAAGACTAGCGGCTCCTACAATGAGCAGTTCTTC.

The chain couples TRBV28 to TRBJ2-1; perhaps TRBD1 as D (6 bases). Germline V gene data show CDR1 as MDHEN and CDR2 as SYDVKM. Trimming shortened V by 3 bases and J by 8 bases, and 23 bases separated the two germline ends. The CDR3 spans 17 residues. The CDR3 region is CASSFHRETTPGDEQFF. In nucleotides, the CDR3 is TGTGCCAGCAGTTTCCACAGGGAAACCACCCCTGGAGATGAGCAGTTCTTC.